The T cell receptor (beta chain) described here comes from a study of T cells in Graves' hyperthyroidism and ophthalmopathy. About the research overall: Peripheral blood draws took place at initial diagnosis, ahead of any treatment.

This CDR3 is 15 amino acids long. Trimming stripped 5 bases from V and 0 bases from J, with 11 bases between. RNA transcripts served as the template for amplifying TCR beta CDR3 regions. First-round RT-PCR targeting the TCR CDR3 was performed with the HTBI primer set. TCRdb processed the multiplex PCR reads anew with MiXCR; each CDR3 protein has one entry. The sample yields 300,000 to 400,000 distinct CDR3 sequences, about 20% seen once. Regarding the study as a whole: Blood also carried most thyroid clonotypes expanded above 0.001. Ophthalmopathy, which appeared later, was predicted by the model a median around 6 months before onset.

The sample holds a few counts of this clonotype. What it recognizes is unknown. The sequencing sample was made of blood. The J gene is TRBJ1-3, the V gene TRBV12-3 or TRBV12-4; unclear D gene. The sequence came from a woman in her 50s with Graves' hyperthyroidism. The CDR3 nucleotides read TGTGCCAGCAGTCCTTCCGGGTTCTCTGGAAACACCATATATTTT. It codes for CASSPSGFSGNTIYF.